These 27 T cell receptor beta chains were sequenced from one sample in a study of chemoradiotherapy in HPV16-positive cancers. TCRdb keeps only in-frame clones here, not all; method: immunoSEQ multiplex PCR. The sample holds several thousand clones; 88% are singletons and the top ten take 3% to 3.5%. The source material was tumor tissue, sampled from a patient who underwent chemoradiotherapy. These receptors were obtained from a human donor with HPV-associated anogenital cancer.

The chain recombines TRBV19 with TRBJ2-5, with D possibly being TRBD1 (5 bases). Germline V lookup: CDR1 LNHDA, CDR2 SQIVND (reference sequence). Trimming stripped 10 bases from V and 6 bases from J, with 24 bases between. The length of the CDR3 is 15 residues. The CDR3 DNA follows: TGTGCCACCTCTCCCGACAGTCTTCGGAGACAGACCCAGTACTTC. Protein sequence: CATSPDSLRRQTQYF.

CDR3 coding DNA: TGTGCCAGCAGCCAGGGACTAGTGCCCTACGAGCAGTACGTC. This encodes CASSQGLVPYEQYV. The V and J genes are TRBV7-2 and TRBJ2-7; 8 positions match TRBD2. The CDR3 runs 14 residues. In germline, CDR1 is SGHTA, CDR2 FQGNSA. The V and J ends lost 5 bases and 2 bases, in that order; junction bases with no gene match: 5.

This chain uses TRBV6-1 with TRBJ2-1; 14 bases match TRBD2. CDR3 size: 14 residues. Looked up from germline, CDR1 is MNHNS and CDR2 is SASEGT. V shed 7 bases, J shed 6 bases, and the junction held 2 bases outside the gene matches. In DNA, the CDR3 is TGTGCCAGCACTGGGACTAGCGGGGGCAATGAGCAGTTCTTC. It codes for CASTGTSGGNEQFF.

V usage is TRBV29-1 and J usage is TRBJ1-2; D is perhaps TRBD1 (6 bases). This CDR3 contains 13 residues. V lost 3 bases to trimming and J lost 4 bases, with 12 bases between them. Germline V gives CDR1 SQVTM, CDR2 ANQGSEA. In nucleotides, the CDR3 is TGCAGCGTTGAGATTCTAGGGGGCTATGGCTACACCTTC. As protein: CSVEILGGYGYTF.

This clone occurred a few times. The J gene is TRBJ2-7, the V gene TRBV6-6; D tentatively reads TRBD1 or TRBD2 (7 bases each). CDR1 is MNHNY, CDR2 SVGAGI, per germline (reference sequence). Trimming cost V 7 bases and J 2 bases, with 15 bases left between them. This CDR3 spans 14 amino acids. The CDR3 DNA reads as TGTGCCAGCACCCGGGGGGACAGCCCCTACGAGCAGTACTTC. Protein product: CASTRGDSPYEQYF.

The V and J genes are TRBV14 and TRBJ2-5; D remains ambiguous. CDR3 length equals 15 residues. The ends were cut back, 4 bases at V and 7 bases at J, with 19 bases in the middle. Looked up from germline, CDR1 is SGHDN and CDR2 is FVKESK. CDR3 sequence (DNA): TGTGCCAGCAGCCCTAGTTTTGTTGGAACGGGGACCCAGTACTTC. It translates to CASSPSFVGTGTQYF. The entire variable domain, with the rest obtained from reference TRBV14 and TRBJ2-5, is as follows: EAGVTQFPSHSVIEKGQTVTLRCDPISGHDNLYWYRRVMGKEIKFLLHFVKESKQDESGMPNNRFLAERTGGTYSTLKVQPAELEDSGVYFCASSPSFVGTGTQYFGPGTRLLVL.

The V gene is TRBV11-2, the J gene TRBJ2-3; D is perhaps TRBD1 (5 bases). V gave up 1 base and J gave up 3 bases, with 11 bases separating them. Germline V CDR1 and CDR2: SGHAT, FQNNGV. This CDR3 spans 15 amino acids. As DNA, the CDR3 is TGTGCCAGCAGCTTAGGGCCGCAGGGAACAGATACGCAGTATTTT. Protein product: CASSLGPQGTDTQYF.

V gene TRBV5-4 combines with J gene TRBJ2-5; TRBD2 agrees at 10 bases. With 3 bases clipped from V and 4 bases from J, the junction kept 9 bases outside the gene matches. CDR3 size: 16 residues. Germline V gene sequence: CDR1 SGHNT, CDR2 YYREEE (reference sequence). The CDR3 reads CASSSASPSGRETQYF. CDR3 DNA: TGTGCCAGCAGCTCAGCGTCCCCTAGCGGGAGAGAGACCCAGTACTTC.

V gene TRBV5-5 combines with J gene TRBJ1-1; no definite D call. The length of the CDR3 is 15 residues. V shed 0 bases and J shed 4 bases, with 13 bases lying between them. The germline gives CDR1 SGHKS, CDR2 YYEKEE (reference sequence). The CDR3 DNA is TGTGCCAGCAGCTTGGTGTGGGGAGAAGGCACTGAAGCTTTCTTT. This codes for CASSLVWGEGTEAFF.

The rearrangement joins TRBV27 to TRBJ2-5, with D possibly being TRBD1 or TRBD2 (6 bases each). The CDR3 consists of 14 residues. The germline V and J ends were trimmed by 2 bases and 5 bases, with 12 bases remaining between them. The germline V gene encodes CDR1 MNHEY and CDR2 SMNVEV (reference sequence). The CDR3, as DNA: TGTGCCAGCAGTTTACGGCTAGGGGGGGAGACCCAGTACTTC. Amino acid sequence: CASSLRLGGETQYF.

The chain employs TRBV7-2 and TRBJ2-1; 9 nucleotides align to TRBD2. There are 13 residues in the CDR3. Germline V gene sequence: CDR1 SGHTA, CDR2 FQGNSA. The V segment lost 8 bases and the J segment 5 bases; nucleotides outside the gene matches: 4. CDR3 DNA: TGTGCCAGCGTCCTAGCGGGGAACAATGAGCAGTTCTTC. Its translation: CASVLAGNNEQFF.

The chain recombines TRBV18 with TRBJ2-1; TRBD2 matches at 10 bases. The J segment lost 7 bases and the V segment lost 2 bases, leaving 11 bases of the junction unmatched. There are 17 residues in the CDR3. Per the germline V gene, CDR1 is KGHSH and CDR2 is LQKENI. DNA of the CDR3: TGTGCCAGCTCACCAGAGTTGGGACTAGCGACGAAGAATGAGCAGTTCTTC. This gives the protein CASSPELGLATKNEQFF.

The CDR3 bases are TGTGCCATCAGTCGGGACAGCGACACAGATACGCAGTATTTT. It translates to CAISRDSDTDTQYF. The rearrangement uses TRBV10-3 and TRBJ2-3, with 7 positions matching TRBD1. V lost 5 bases, J lost 2 bases, and 4 bases stayed unmatched. Germline lookup yields CDR1 ENHRY and CDR2 SYGVKD. CDR3 length: 14 residues.

The chain uses TRBV11-3 and TRBJ1-1; D might be TRBD1 (6 bases). The CDR3 runs to 14 residues. Trimming shortened V by 6 bases and J by 6 bases, and 17 bases separated the two germline ends. In germline, CDR1 is SGHNT, CDR2 YENEEA. CDR3 DNA sequence: TGTGCCAGCAGTAGAGGGGGGACACCCGCTGAAGCTTTCTTT. As protein: CASSRGGTPAEAFF.

The chain's CDR3 is CASSSTEGAVAFF. As DNA, the CDR3 is TGTGCCAGCAGTTCAACCGAGGGGGCGGTTGCTTTCTTT. This sequence joins TRBV27 and TRBJ1-1, with 7 positions matching TRBD1. V shed 4 bases, J shed 11 bases, and the junction held 10 bases outside the gene matches. Looked up from germline, CDR1 is MNHEY and CDR2 is SMNVEV (reference sequence). CDR3 length: 13 amino acids.

This clone came up once. The gene calls are TRBV5-1 and TRBJ1-5, with 10 bases aligning to TRBD1. This CDR3 has 15 amino acids. CDR1 SGHRS and CDR2 YFSETQ come from the germline V gene. Germline trimming cut 4 bases from V and 4 bases from J; bases unmatched to any gene: 5. The CDR3: CASSPGTGANQPQHF. CDR3 DNA: TGCGCCAGCAGCCCGGGGACAGGGGCAAATCAGCCCCAGCATTTT.

The V gene is TRBV27, the J gene TRBJ1-3; D perhaps matches TRBD1 (5 bases). V was trimmed by 2 bases and J by 4 bases, leaving 12 bases between them. From germline, CDR1 is MNHEY and CDR2 SMNVEV (reference sequence). This CDR3 region has 15 residues. Here the CDR3 DNA reads TGTGCCAGCAGTTTAGCGGGGGAGGCAGGAAACACCATATATTTT. Amino acids: CASSLAGEAGNTIYF.

V is TRBV11-2 and J is TRBJ1-3; D is unresolved. Trimming stripped 6 bases from V and 0 bases from J, with 9 bases between. Germline values: CDR1 SGHAT, CDR2 FQNNGV. This CDR3 spans 14 amino acids. CDR3 DNA: TGTGCCAGCAGACTAGAACTCTCTGGAAACACCATATATTTT. It is translated as CASRLELSGNTIYF.

The J gene is TRBJ1-5, the V gene TRBV7-9; 7 nucleotides agree with TRBD1. V was pared by 0 bases and J by 0 bases, with 11 bases of the junction left unmatched. CDR1 is SEHNR and CDR2 is FQNEAQ in the germline V gene (reference sequence). The CDR3 has 19 amino acids. The CDR3, as DNA: TGTGCCAGCAGCTTAGCACCGGGACAGCTATACTATAGCAATCAGCCCCAGCATTTT. Translation: CASSLAPGQLYYSNQPQHF.

V gene TRBV19 combines with J gene TRBJ2-3; 11 bases fit TRBD2. The J segment lost 0 bases and the V segment lost 3 bases, leaving 14 bases of the junction unmatched. The germline V gene encodes CDR1 LNHDA and CDR2 SQIVND (reference sequence). The CDR3 has 20 amino acids. This CDR3 reads CASSMKTSGTQPRSTDTQYF. The CDR3 nucleotides read TGTGCCAGTAGTATGAAGACTAGCGGGACCCAACCGCGGAGCACAGATACGCAGTATTTT.

The V and J genes are TRBV5-4 and TRBJ2-7; D call uncertain. CDR1 is SGHNT and CDR2 is YYREEE in the germline V gene (reference sequence). The V end was cut by 4 bases, the J end by 3 bases, with 11 bases between. The CDR3 is made up of 13 amino acids. Here the CDR3 DNA reads TGTGCCAGCAGCCCTAGTATCAACTACGAGCAGTACTTC. Encoded protein: CASSPSINYEQYF.

Notes on this clone: Other nucleotide sequences in the sample specify the same CDR3. The chain couples TRBV6-1 to TRBJ1-2; D is ambiguous. This CDR3 spans 12 amino acids. Germline lookup yields CDR1 MNHNS and CDR2 SASEGT. V lost 1 base and J lost 3, with 3 bases in between. The CDR3, as DNA: TGTGCCAGCAGTGAAGGCGACTATGGCTACACCTTC. Its protein product is CASSEGDYGYTF.

The chain has TRBV11-2 and TRBJ2-4; D not certain. The V and J ends lost 3 bases and 9 bases respectively, with 6 bases between them. The CDR3 has 11 amino acids. Germline V gene data show CDR1 as SGHAT and CDR2 as FQNNGV. The CDR3 sequence is CASSFVGIQYF. In nucleotides, the CDR3 is TGTGCCAGCAGCTTTGTGGGCATTCAGTACTTC. Drawing the rest from reference TRBV11-2 and TRBJ2-4, the complete variable domain is EAGVAQSPRYKIIEKRQSVAFWCNPISGHATLYWYQQILGQGPKLLIQFQNNGVVDDSQLPKDRFSAERLKGVDSTLKIQPAKLEDSAVYLCASSFVGIQYFGAGTRLSVL.

The CDR3, as DNA: TGTGCCAGCAGTTTATCCGGGACATTTAATCAGCCCCAGCATTTT. Its protein is CASSLSGTFNQPQHF. The chain couples TRBV27 to TRBJ1-5; D is possibly TRBD1 (6 bases). The germline V gene has CDR1 MNHEY and CDR2 SMNVEV (reference sequence). This CDR3 region has 15 residues. V dropped 0 bases and J dropped 4 bases, with 10 bases sitting between them.

The V and J genes are TRBV7-8 and TRBJ2-7, with D perhaps TRBD2 (5 bases). CDR3 length: 18 amino acids. V gave up 5 bases and J gave up 0 bases, with 23 bases separating them. Germline values: CDR1 SGHVS, CDR2 FQNEAQ. The CDR3 DNA reads TGTGCCAGCAGCGGCGGGTTTTTCGAAAACTACTACTCCTACGAGCAGTACTTC. It specifies CASSGGFFENYYSYEQYF. Supplemented by reference TRBV7-8 and TRBJ2-7, the full variable domain reads GAGVSQSPRYKVAKRGQDVALRCDPISGHVSLFWYQQALGQGPEFLTYFQNEAQLDKSGLPSDRFFAERPEGSVSTLKIQRTQQEDSAVYLCASSGGFFENYYSYEQYFGPGTRLTVT.

This clone occurred a few times. The chain employs TRBV6-1 and TRBJ1-2; D not resolved. V was cut by 1 base and J by 7 bases, with 10 bases left in between. The CDR3 has 13 amino acids. Germline V gene lookup returns CDR1 MNHNS and CDR2 SASEGT. The CDR3 here is CASSEVWVGGYTF. CDR3 bases: TGTGCCAGCAGTGAAGTTTGGGTCGGTGGCTACACCTTC.

In DNA, the CDR3 is TGTGCCAGCAGCCCCTTCGGTGTAGGGGCCTCAAGCTACTATGGCTACACCTTC. It encodes CASSPFGVGASSYYGYTF. The chain uses TRBV4-2 and TRBJ1-2; perhaps TRBD1 as D (5 bases). Deletions cut 4 bases from V and 3 bases from J, with 24 bases between. Germline V CDR1 and CDR2: LGHNA, YNFKEQ. The length of the CDR3 is 18 residues.